The source of this TCR beta chain is a study of cytomegalovirus exposure and HLA in healthy donors. It was with 60 Vbeta and 13 Jbeta primers that the PCR ran. Clones were read by immunoSEQ multiplex PCR, and TCRdb kept only the in-frame ones, dropping some. The sample has 100,000 or so clones, 65% to 90% seen once; the top ten hold more than 0.95%. This CDR3 region has 15 residues. Germline V gene sequence: CDR1 MDHEN, CDR2 SYDVKM. V gave up 1 base and J gave up 2 bases; unmatched junction bases: 5. The sequencing sample was made of PBMCs. The receptor's source is a woman under 30 in good health and CMV-seronegative. The V call is TRBV28, the J call TRBJ2-7; 7 bases align to TRBD1. The CDR3 region has the DNA TGTGCCAGCAGTTTATTCGACAGGGCAACCTACGAGCAGTACTTC. Its translation: CASSLFDRATYEQYF. Full variable domain (outside the CDR3, taken from reference TRBV28 and TRBJ2-7): DVKVTQSSRYLVKRTGEKVFLECVQDMDHENMFWYRQDPGLGLRLIYFSYDVKMKEKGDIPEGYSVSREKKERFSLILESASTNQTSMYLCASSLFDRATYEQYFGPGTRLTVT.